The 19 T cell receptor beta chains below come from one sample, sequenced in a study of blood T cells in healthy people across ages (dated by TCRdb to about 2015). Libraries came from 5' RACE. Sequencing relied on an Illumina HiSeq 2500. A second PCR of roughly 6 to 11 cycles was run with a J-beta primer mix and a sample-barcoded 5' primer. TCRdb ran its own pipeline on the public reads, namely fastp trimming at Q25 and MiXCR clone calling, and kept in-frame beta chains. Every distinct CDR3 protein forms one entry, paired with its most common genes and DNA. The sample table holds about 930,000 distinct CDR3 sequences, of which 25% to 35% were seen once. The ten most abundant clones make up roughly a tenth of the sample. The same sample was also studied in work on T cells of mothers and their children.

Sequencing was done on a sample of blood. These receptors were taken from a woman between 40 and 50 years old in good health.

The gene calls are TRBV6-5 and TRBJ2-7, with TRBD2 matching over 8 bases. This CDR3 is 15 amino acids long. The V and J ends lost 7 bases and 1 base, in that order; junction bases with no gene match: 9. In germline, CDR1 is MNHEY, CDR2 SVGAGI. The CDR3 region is CASKEASGFSYEQYF. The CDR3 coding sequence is TGTGCCAGCAAAGAGGCTAGCGGGTTTTCCTACGAGCAGTACTTC.

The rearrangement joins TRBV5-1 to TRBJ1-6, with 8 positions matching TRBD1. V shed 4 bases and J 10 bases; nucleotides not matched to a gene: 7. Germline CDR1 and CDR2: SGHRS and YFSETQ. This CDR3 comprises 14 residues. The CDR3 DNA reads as TGCGCCAGCAGCCCCGGGACAGGTGAATCACCCCTCCACTTT. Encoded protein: CASSPGTGESPLHF.

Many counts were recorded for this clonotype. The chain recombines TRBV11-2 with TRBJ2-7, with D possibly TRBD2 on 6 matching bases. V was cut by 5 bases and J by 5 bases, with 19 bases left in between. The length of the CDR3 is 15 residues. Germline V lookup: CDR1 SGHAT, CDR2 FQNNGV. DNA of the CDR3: TGTGCCAGCAGCACCCCCTCGGTGCTAGCGAACGAGCAGTACTTC. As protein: CASSTPSVLANEQYF.

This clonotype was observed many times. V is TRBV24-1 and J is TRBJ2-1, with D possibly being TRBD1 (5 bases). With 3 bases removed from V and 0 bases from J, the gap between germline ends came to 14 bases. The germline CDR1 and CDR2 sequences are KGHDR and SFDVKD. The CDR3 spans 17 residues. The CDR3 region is CATSDPMGLSSYNEQFF. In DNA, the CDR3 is TGTGCCACCAGTGATCCCATGGGGCTTAGCTCCTACAATGAGCAGTTCTTC.

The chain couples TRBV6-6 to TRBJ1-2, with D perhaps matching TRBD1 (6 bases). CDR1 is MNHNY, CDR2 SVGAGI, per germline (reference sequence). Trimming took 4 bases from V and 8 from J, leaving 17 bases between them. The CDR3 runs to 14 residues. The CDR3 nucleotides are TGTGCCAGCAGTTCGGGGGGCGAGGTTTACGGCTACACCTTC. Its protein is CASSSGGEVYGYTF.

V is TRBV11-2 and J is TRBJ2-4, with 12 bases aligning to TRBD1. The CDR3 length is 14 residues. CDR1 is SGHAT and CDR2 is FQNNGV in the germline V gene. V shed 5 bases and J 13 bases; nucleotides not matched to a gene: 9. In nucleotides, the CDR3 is TGTGCCAGCAGCCCTGCGGGACAGGGGGCTGAGCAGTACTTC. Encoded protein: CASSPAGQGAEQYF. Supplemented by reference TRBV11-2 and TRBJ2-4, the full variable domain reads EAGVAQSPRYKIIEKRQSVAFWCNPISGHATLYWYQQILGQGPKLLIQFQNNGVVDDSQLPKDRFSAERLKGVDSTLKIQPAKLEDSAVYLCASSPAGQGAEQYFGAGTRLSVL.

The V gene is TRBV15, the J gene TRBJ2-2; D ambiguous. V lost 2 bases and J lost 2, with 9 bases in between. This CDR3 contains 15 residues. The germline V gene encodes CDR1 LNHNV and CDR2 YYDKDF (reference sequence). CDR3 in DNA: TGTGCCACCAGCAGAAATTTCAGAAACACCGGGGAGCTGTTTTTT. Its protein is CATSRNFRNTGELFF.

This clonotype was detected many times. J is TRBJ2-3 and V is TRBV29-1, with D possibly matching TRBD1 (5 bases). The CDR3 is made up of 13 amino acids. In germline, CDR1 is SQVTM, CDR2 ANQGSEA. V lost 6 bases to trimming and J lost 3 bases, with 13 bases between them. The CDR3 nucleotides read TGCAGCGTGGGGCGCGGTCCGACAGATACGCAGTATTTT. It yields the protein CSVGRGPTDTQYF.

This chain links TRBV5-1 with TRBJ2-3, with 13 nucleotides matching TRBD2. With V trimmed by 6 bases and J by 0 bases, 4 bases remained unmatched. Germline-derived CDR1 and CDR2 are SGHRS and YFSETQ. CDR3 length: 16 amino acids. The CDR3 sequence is CASMGTSGVSTDTQYF. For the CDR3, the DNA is TGCGCCAGCATGGGGACTAGCGGGGTGAGCACAGATACGCAGTATTTT. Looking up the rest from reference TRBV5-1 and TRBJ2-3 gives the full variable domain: KAGVTQTPRYLIKTRGQQVTLSCSPISGHRSVSWYQQTPGQGLQFLFEYFSETQRNKGNFPGRFSGRQFSNSRSEMNVSTLELGDSALYLCASMGTSGVSTDTQYFGPGTRLTVL.

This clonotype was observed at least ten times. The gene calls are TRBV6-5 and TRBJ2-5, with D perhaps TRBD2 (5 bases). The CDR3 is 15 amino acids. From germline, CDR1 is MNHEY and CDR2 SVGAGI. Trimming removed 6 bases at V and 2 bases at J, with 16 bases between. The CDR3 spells CASRVQRKLQETQYF. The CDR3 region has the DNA TGTGCCAGCAGGGTCCAGCGGAAACTACAAGAGACCCAGTACTTC.

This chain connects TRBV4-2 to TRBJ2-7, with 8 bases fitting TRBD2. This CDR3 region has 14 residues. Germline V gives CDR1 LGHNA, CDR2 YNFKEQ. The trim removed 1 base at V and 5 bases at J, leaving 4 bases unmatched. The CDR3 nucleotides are TGTGCCAGCAGCCAAGTGACCGGGGGGGACGAGCAGTACTTC. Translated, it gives CASSQVTGGDEQYF.

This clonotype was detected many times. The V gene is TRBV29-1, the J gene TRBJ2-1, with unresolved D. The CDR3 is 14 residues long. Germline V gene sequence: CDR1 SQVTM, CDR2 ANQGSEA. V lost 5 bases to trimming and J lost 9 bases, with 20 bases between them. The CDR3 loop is CSVCSPITPPEQFF. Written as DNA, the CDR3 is TGCAGCGTTTGTAGTCCCATAACCCCTCCTGAGCAGTTCTTC.

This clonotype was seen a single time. The CDR3 DNA reads as TGCGCCAGCAGGCCATCTCTAGCGGATTACGAGCAGTACTTC. Its protein product is CASRPSLADYEQYF. This chain joins TRBV5-1 and TRBJ2-7; 7 bases map to TRBD2. Trimming took 5 bases from V and 4 from J; bases not matched to a gene: 9. The CDR3 consists of 14 residues. CDR1 and CDR2 (germline): SGHRS, YFSETQ.

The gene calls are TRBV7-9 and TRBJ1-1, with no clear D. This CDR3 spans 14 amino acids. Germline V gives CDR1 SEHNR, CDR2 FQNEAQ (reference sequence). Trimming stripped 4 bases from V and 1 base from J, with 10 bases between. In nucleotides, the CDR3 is TGTGCCAGCAGCTGGACTGTACCGAACACTGAAGCTTTCTTT. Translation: CASSWTVPNTEAFF.

In DNA form, the CDR3 reads TGTGCCACCCGGACAGGGACGAGCAATCAGCCCCAGCATTTT. This gives the protein CATRTGTSNQPQHF. The V gene is TRBV7-8, the J gene TRBJ1-5, with TRBD1 identical over 8 bases. CDR3 size: 14 residues. Germline V gene sequence: CDR1 SGHVS, CDR2 FQNEAQ. Unmatched junction bases numbered 6, after V lost 10 bases and J lost 1 base.

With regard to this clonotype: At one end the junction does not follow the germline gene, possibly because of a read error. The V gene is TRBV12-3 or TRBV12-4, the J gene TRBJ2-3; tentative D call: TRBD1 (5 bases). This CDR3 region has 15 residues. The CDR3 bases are TGTGCCTGCAGTTTAGCAGGGATGGGCGCAGATACGCAGTATTTT. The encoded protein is CACSLAGMGADTQYF.

The CDR3 reads CASSPPLRGGDTQYF. The CDR3 coding sequence is TGTGCCAGCAGCCCTCCCTTGCGGGGGGGAGATACGCAGTATTTT. The chain recombines TRBV5-6 with TRBJ2-3, with TRBD2 identical over 9 bases. The germline CDR1 and CDR2 sequences are SGHDT and YYEEEE. CDR3 length: 15 residues. V lost 4 bases and J lost 5; bases outside the gene matches: 8.

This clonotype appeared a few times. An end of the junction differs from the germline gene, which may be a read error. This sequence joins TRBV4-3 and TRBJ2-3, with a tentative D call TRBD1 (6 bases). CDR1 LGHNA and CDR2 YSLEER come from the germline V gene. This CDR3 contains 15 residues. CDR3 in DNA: TGCGCCAGCAGCCCGACGATCAGGGGCACAAATACGCAGTATTTT. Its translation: CASSPTIRGTNTQYF.

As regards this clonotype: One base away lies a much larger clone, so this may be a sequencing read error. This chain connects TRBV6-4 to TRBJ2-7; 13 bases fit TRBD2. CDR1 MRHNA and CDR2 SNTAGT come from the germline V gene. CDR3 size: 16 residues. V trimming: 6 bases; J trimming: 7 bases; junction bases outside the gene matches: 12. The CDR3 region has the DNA TGTGCCAGCAGAACTAGCGGGGGGGCAGGTAACAATGAGCAGTACTTC. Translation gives CASRTSGGAGNNEQYF.